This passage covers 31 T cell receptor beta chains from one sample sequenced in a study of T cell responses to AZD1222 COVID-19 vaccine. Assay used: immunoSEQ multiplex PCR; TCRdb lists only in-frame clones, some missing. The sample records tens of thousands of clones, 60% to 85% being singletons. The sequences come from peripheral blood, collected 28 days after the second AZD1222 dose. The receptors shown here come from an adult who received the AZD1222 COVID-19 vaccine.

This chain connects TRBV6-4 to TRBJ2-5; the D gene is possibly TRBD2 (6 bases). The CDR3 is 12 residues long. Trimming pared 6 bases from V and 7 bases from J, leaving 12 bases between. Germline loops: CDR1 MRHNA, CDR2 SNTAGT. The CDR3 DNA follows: TGTGCCAGCAGGGAACTTAGCGGGACCCAGTACTTC. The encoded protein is CASRELSGTQYF.

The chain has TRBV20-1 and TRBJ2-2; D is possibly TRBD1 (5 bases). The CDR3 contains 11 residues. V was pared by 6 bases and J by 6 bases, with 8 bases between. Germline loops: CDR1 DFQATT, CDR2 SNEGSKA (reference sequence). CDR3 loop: CSAQGAGELFF. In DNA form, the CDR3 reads TGCAGTGCGCAGGGTGCCGGGGAGCTGTTTTTT.

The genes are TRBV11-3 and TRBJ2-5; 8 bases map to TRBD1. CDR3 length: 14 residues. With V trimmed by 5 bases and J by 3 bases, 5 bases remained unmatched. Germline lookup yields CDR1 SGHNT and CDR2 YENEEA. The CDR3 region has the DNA TGTGCCAGCAGCCTACGGACAGGGAAAGAGACCCAGTACTTC. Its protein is CASSLRTGKETQYF.

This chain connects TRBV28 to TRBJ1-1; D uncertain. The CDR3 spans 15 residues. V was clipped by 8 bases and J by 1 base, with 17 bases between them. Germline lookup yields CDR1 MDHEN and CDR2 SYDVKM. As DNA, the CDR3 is TGTGCCAGCGAGGAACCCAATTGGTCGAACACTGAAGCTTTCTTT. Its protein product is CASEEPNWSNTEAFF.

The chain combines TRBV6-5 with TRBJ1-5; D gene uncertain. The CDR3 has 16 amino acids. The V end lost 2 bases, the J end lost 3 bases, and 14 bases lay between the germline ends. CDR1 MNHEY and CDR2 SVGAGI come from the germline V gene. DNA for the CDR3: TGTGCCAGCAGTTACGAGTTGGGCAGTCTCAATCAGCCCCAGCATTTT. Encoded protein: CASSYELGSLNQPQHF.

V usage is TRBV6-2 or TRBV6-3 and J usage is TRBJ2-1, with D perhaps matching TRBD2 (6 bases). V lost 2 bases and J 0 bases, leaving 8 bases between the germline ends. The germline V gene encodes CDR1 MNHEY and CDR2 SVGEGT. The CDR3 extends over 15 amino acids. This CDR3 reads CASSYGGTSYNEQFF. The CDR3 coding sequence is TGTGCCAGCAGTTACGGGGGGACCTCCTACAATGAGCAGTTCTTC.

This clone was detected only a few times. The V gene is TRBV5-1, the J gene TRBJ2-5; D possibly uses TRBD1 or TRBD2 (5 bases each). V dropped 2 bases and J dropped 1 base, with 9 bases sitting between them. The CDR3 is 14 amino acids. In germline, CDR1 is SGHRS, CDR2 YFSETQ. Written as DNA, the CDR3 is TGCGCCAGCAGCTTTGAGGGGACCCAAGAGACCCAGTACTTC. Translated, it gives CASSFEGTQETQYF.

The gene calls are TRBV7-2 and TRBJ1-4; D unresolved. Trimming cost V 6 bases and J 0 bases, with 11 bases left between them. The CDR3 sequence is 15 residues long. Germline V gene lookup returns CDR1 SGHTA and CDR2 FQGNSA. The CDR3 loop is CASRPGIATNEKLFF. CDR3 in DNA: TGTGCCAGCAGGCCTGGGATTGCAACTAATGAAAAACTGTTTTTT. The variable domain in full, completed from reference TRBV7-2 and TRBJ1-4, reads GAGVSQSPSNKVTEKGKDVELRCDPISGHTALYWYRQSLGQGLEFLIYFQGNSAPDKSGLPSDRFSAERTGGSVSTLTIQRTQQEDSAVYLCASRPGIATNEKLFFGSGTQLSVL.

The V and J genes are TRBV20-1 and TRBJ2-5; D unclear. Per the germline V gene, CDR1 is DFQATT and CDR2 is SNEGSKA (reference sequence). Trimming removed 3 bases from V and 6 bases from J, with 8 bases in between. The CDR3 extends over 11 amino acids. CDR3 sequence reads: CSASPVKTQYF. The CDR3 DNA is TGCAGTGCTAGTCCAGTAAAGACCCAGTACTTC.

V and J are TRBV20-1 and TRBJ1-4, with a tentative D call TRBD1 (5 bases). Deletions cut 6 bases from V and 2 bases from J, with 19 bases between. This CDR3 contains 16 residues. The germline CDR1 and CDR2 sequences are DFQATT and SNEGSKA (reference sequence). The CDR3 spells CSASSTVGRTNEKLFF. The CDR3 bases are TGCAGTGCCAGTTCGACCGTGGGGCGCACTAATGAAAAACTGTTTTTT.

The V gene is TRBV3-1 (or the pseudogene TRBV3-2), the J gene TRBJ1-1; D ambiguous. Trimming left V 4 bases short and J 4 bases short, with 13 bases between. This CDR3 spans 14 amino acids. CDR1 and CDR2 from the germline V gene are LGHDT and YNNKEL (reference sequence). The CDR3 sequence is CASSPLIHGTEAFF. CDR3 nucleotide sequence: TGTGCCAGCAGCCCCCTGATTCACGGCACTGAAGCTTTCTTT.

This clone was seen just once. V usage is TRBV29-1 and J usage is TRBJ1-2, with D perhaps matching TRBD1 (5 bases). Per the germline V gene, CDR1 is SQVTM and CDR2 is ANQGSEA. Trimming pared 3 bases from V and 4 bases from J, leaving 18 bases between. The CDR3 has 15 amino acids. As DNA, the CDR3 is TGCAGCGTTGACCCTTTGGGGGGAGTCGGCTATGGCTACACCTTC. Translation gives CSVDPLGGVGYGYTF.

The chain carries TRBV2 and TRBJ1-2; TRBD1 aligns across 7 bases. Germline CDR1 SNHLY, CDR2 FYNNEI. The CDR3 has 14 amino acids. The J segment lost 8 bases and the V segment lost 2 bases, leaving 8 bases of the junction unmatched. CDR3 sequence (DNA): TGTGCCAGCAGTGAACAACCGACAGGGAACGGCTACACCTTC. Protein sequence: CASSEQPTGNGYTF.

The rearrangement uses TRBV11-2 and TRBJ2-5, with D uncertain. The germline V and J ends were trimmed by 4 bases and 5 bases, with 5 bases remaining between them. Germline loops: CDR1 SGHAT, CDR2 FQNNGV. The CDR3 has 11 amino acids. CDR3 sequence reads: CASSSSETQYF. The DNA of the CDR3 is TGTGCCAGCAGCTCGAGTGAGACCCAGTACTTC. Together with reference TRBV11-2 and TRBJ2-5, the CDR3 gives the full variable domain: EAGVAQSPRYKIIEKRQSVAFWCNPISGHATLYWYQQILGQGPKLLIQFQNNGVVDDSQLPKDRFSAERLKGVDSTLKIQPAKLEDSAVYLCASSSSETQYFGPGTRLLVL.

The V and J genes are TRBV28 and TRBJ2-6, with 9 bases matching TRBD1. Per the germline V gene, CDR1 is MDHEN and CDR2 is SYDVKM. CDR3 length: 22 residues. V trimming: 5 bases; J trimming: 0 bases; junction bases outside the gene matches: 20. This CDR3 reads CASSLPRWDRVSVVSGANVLTF. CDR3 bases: TGTGCCAGCAGTCTCCCCCGGTGGGACAGGGTTTCAGTCGTCTCTGGGGCCAACGTCCTGACTTTC.

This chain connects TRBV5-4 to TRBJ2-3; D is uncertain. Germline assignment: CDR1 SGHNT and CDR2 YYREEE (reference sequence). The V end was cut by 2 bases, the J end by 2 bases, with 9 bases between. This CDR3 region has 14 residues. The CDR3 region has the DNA TGTGCCAGCAGCTTTAATGGCATCACAGATACGCAGTATTTT. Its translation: CASSFNGITDTQYF.

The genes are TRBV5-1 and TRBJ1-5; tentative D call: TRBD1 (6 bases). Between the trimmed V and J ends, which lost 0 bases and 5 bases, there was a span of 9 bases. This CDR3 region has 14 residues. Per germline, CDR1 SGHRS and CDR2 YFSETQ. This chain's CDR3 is CASSLGTDDQPQHF. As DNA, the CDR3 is TGCGCCAGCAGCTTGGGGACAGACGATCAGCCCCAGCATTTT.

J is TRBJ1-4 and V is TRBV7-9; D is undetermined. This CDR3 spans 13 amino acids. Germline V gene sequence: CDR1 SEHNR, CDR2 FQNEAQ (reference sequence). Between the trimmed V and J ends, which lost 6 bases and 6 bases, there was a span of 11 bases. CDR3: CASRPGGDEKLFF. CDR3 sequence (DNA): TGTGCCAGCAGACCTGGCGGGGATGAAAAACTGTTTTTT.

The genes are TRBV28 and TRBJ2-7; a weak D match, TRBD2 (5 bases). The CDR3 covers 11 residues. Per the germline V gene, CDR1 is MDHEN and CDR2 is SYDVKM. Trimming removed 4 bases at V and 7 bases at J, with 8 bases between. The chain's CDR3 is CASSSKREQYF. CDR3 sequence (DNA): TGTGCCAGCAGTTCTAAGCGGGAGCAGTACTTC.

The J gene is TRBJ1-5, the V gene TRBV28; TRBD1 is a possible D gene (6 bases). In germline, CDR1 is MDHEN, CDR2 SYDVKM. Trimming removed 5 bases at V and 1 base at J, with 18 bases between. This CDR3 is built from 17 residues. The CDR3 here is CASSPPAGAKSNQPQHF. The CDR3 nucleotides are TGTGCCAGCAGTCCCCCAGCGGGGGCGAAAAGCAATCAGCCCCAGCATTTT.

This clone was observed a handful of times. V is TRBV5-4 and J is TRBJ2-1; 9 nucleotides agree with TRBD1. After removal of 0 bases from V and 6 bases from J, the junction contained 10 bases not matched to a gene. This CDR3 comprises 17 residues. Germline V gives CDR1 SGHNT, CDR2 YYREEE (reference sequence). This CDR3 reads CASSLGAGQGSFNEQFF. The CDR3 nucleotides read TGTGCCAGCAGCTTGGGGGCGGGACAGGGTAGTTTCAATGAGCAGTTCTTC.

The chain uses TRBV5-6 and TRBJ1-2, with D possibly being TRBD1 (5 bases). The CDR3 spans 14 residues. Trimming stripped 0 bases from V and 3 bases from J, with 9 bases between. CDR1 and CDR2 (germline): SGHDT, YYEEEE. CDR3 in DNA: TGTGCCAGCAGCTTGGGAGACAGCGACTATGGCTACACCTTC. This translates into CASSLGDSDYGYTF.

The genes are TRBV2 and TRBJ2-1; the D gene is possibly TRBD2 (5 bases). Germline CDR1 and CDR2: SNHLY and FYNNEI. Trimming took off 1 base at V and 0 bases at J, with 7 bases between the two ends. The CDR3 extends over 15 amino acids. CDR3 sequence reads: CASSEGRASYNEQFF. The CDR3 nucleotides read TGTGCCAGCAGTGAAGGGCGGGCCTCCTACAATGAGCAGTTCTTC.

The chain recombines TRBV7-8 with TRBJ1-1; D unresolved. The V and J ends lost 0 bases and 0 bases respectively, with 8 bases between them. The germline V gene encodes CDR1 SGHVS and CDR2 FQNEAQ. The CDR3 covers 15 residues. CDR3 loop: CASSLAPELNTEAFF. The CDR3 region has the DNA TGTGCCAGCAGCTTAGCCCCAGAACTGAACACTGAAGCTTTCTTT.

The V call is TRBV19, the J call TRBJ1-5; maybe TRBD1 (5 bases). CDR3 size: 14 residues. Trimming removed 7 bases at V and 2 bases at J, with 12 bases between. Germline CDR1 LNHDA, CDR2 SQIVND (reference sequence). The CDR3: CASTKGSGNQPQHF. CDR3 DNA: TGTGCCAGTACCAAGGGGTCTGGCAATCAGCCCCAGCATTTT.

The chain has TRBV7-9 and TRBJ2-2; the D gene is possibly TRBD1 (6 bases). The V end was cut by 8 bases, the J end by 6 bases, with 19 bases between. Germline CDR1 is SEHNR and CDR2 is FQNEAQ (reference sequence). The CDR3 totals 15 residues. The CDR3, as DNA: TGTGCCAGCTCCACCCAACAGGGCATCCCCGGGGAGCTGTTTTTT. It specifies CASSTQQGIPGELFF.

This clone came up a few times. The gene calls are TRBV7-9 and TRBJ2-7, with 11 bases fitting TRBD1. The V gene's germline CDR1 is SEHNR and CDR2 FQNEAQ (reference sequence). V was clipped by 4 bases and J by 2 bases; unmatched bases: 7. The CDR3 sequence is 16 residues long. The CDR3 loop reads CASSSMDRGRPYEQYF. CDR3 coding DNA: TGTGCCAGCAGCTCGATGGACAGGGGGCGTCCCTACGAGCAGTACTTC.

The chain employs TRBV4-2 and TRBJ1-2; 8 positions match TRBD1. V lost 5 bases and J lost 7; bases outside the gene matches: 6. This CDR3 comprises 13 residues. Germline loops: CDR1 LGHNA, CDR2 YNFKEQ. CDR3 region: CASSGQGVGGYTF. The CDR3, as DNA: TGTGCCAGCAGCGGACAGGGAGTTGGTGGCTACACCTTC.

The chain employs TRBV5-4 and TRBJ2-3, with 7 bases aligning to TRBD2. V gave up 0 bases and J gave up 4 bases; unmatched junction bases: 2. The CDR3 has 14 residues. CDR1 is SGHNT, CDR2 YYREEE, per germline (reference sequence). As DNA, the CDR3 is TGTGCCAGCAGCTTGGCGGGGAGGGCAGATACGCAGTATTTT. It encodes CASSLAGRADTQYF.

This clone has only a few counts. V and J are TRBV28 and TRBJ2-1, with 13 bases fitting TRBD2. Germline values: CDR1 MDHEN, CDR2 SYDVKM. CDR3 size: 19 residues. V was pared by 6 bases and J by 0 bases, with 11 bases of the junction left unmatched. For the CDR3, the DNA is TGTGCCAGCAGCGGTCCGGGACTAGCGGGGCCAAGCTCCTACAATGAGCAGTTCTTC. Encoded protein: CASSGPGLAGPSSYNEQFF.

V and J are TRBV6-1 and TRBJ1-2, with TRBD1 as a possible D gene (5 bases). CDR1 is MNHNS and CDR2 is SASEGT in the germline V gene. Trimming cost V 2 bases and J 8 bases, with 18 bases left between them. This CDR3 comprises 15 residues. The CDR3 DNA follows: TGTGCCAGCAGTGAATTTGGGGGTTCGAGAAGCGGCTACACCTTC. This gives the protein CASSEFGGSRSGYTF.